The 15 T cell receptor beta chains below all came from one sample that was sequenced in a study of memory B cells and T cells in multiple sclerosis. The protocol was immunoSEQ multiplex PCR, while the TCRdb copy is restricted to in-frame clones and leaves out a portion. The profile shows 11,000 to 15,000 clones, 69% of them singletons. The specimen was memory (CD45RO+) CD4+ T cells from blood. The receptor source for this set is a human donor with multiple sclerosis.

The J gene is TRBJ1-5, the V gene TRBV28, with a tentative D call TRBD1 (6 bases). The V and J ends lost 3 bases and 3 bases respectively, with 12 bases between them. This CDR3 contains 15 residues. Looked up from germline, CDR1 is MDHEN and CDR2 is SYDVKM. The CDR3: CASSLGGLVNQPQHF. The CDR3 DNA reads as TGTGCCAGCAGTTTGGGGGGGCTGGTCAATCAGCCCCAGCATTTT.

The genes are TRBV5-6 and TRBJ1-1, with a weak D call TRBD1 (6 bases). The germline gives CDR1 SGHDT, CDR2 YYEEEE. The CDR3 runs 16 residues. Trimming took 0 bases from V and 0 from J, leaving 12 bases between them. The CDR3, as DNA: TGTGCCAGCAGCTTGGCCGCCAGGGGTATGAACACTGAAGCTTTCTTT. The encoded protein is CASSLAARGMNTEAFF.

This rearrangement joins TRBV7-3 to TRBJ2-6; TRBD2 matches 7 bases. The CDR3 loop spans 15 amino acids. CDR1 SGHTA and CDR2 FQGTGA come from the germline V gene. V was pared by 5 bases and J by 0 bases, with 1 base of the junction left unmatched. The CDR3 nucleotides read TGTGCCAGCAGCGGGAGGGCCTCTGGGGCCAACGTCCTGACTTTC. Its translation: CASSGRASGANVLTF. The variable domain in full, completed from reference TRBV7-3 and TRBJ2-6, reads GAGVSQTPSNKVTEKGKYVELRCDPISGHTALYWYRQSLGQGPEFLIYFQGTGAADDSGLPNDRFFAVRPEGSVSTLKIQRTERGDSAVYLCASSGRASGANVLTFGAGSRLTVL.

The J gene is TRBJ2-7, the V gene TRBV28, with 9 bases aligning to TRBD1. This CDR3 is built from 14 residues. The germline CDR1 and CDR2 sequences are MDHEN and SYDVKM. The ends lost 5 bases at V and 6 bases at J; junction bases unmatched: 8. The chain's CDR3 is CASSPGQGSVEQYF. CDR3 DNA: TGTGCCAGCAGTCCCGGACAGGGGTCGGTCGAGCAGTACTTC.

This clone was detected once. The rearrangement links TRBV15 to TRBJ1-5, with D possibly matching TRBD1 (6 bases). The V end was cut by 3 bases, the J end by 6 bases, with 15 bases between. This CDR3 has 15 residues. Germline V CDR1 and CDR2: LNHNV, YYDKDF (reference sequence). In DNA, the CDR3 is TGTGCCACCAGCAGGGGGGCCCGGGGGGGTCAGCCCCAGCATTTT. Its translation is CATSRGARGGQPQHF.

This clone has a handful of counts. J is TRBJ2-1 and V is TRBV19, with 12 bases fitting TRBD2. The CDR3 has 13 amino acids. The V segment lost 9 bases and the J segment 12 bases; nucleotides outside the gene matches: 9. CDR1 is LNHDA and CDR2 is SQIVND in the germline V gene (reference sequence). In nucleotides, the CDR3 is TGTGCCAGCCAACAGTCACTAGCGGGAGGGCAGTTCTTC. This gives the protein CASQQSLAGGQFF.

V and J are TRBV5-1 and TRBJ2-1; possible D gene TRBD2, 6 bases. The V gene's germline CDR1 is SGHRS and CDR2 YFSETQ. The V and J ends lost 2 bases and 7 bases respectively, with 16 bases between them. The CDR3 is 15 amino acids. The CDR3 region is CASSFGAGEGNEQFF. CDR3 nucleotides: TGCGCCAGCAGCTTTGGAGCGGGCGAGGGTAATGAGCAGTTCTTC.

The chain combines TRBV7-9 with TRBJ2-5; 9 nucleotides agree with TRBD1. The CDR3 spans 16 residues. Germline V CDR1 and CDR2: SEHNR, FQNEAQ (reference sequence). Trimming took 3 bases from V and 2 from J; bases not matched to a gene: 7. The CDR3 coding sequence is TGTGCCAGCAGCTTGGGACAGGGACCTATGCAAGAGACCCAGTACTTC. It translates to CASSLGQGPMQETQYF.

The chain recombines TRBV9 with TRBJ2-5; 12 bases are a match to TRBD2. Germline CDR1 is SGDLS and CDR2 is YYNGEE. Losses at the gene ends were 0 bases for V and 5 bases for J; bases not matched to a gene: 2. The CDR3 length is 15 residues. As DNA, the CDR3 is TGTGCCAGCAGCGTAGTCGGGACTAGCGGGGAGACCCAGTACTTC. It codes for CASSVVGTSGETQYF.

CDR3 DNA: TGCAGCGTTGGAAACGGACAGGGGGACTATGGCTACACCTTC. Its translation is CSVGNGQGDYGYTF. This rearrangement joins TRBV29-1 to TRBJ1-2; 10 bases align to TRBD1. Germline V gives CDR1 SQVTM, CDR2 ANQGSEA. The J segment lost 3 bases and the V segment lost 4 bases, leaving 5 bases of the junction unmatched. The CDR3 loop spans 14 amino acids. Looking up the rest from reference TRBV29-1 and TRBJ1-2 gives the full variable domain: SAVISQKPSRDICQRGTSLTIQCQVDSQVTMMFWYRQQPGQSLTLIATANQGSEATYESGFVIDKFPISRPNLTFSTLTVSNMSPEDSSIYLCSVGNGQGDYGYTFGSGTRLTVV.

The chain uses TRBV6-1 and TRBJ1-4; TRBD1 matches at 11 bases. Looked up from germline, CDR1 is MNHNS and CDR2 is SASEGT. V dropped 1 base and J dropped 8; count of bases not matched to a gene: 0. This CDR3 is built from 14 residues. The CDR3 reads CASSEGTGGEKLFF. CDR3 in DNA: TGTGCCAGCAGTGAAGGGACAGGGGGCGAAAAACTGTTTTTT.

The chain joins TRBV5-1 to TRBJ2-5, with D perhaps TRBD1 (5 bases). The DNA matches TRBJ2-7 better at its end, which makes the J call doubtful. Germline V gives CDR1 SGHRS, CDR2 YFSETQ. The CDR3 contains 14 residues. CDR3: CASTVSTGAYEQYF. CDR3 nucleotides: TGCGCCAGCACCGTATCTACAGGCGCCTACGAGCAGTACTTC.

The chain links TRBV2 to TRBJ1-5; 7 nucleotides align to TRBD1. The V and J ends lost 6 bases and 3 bases, in that order; junction bases with no gene match: 2. The CDR3 has 13 amino acids. Germline values: CDR1 SNHLY, CDR2 FYNNEI. As DNA, the CDR3 is TGTGCCAGCAGGGGGACAGACAATCAGCCCCAGCATTTT. Translation gives CASRGTDNQPQHF.

V usage is TRBV6-5 and J usage is TRBJ2-2; maybe TRBD1 (5 bases). This CDR3 contains 14 residues. Germline V CDR1 and CDR2: MNHEY, SVGAGI. V shed 8 bases and J shed 3 bases, with 13 bases lying between them. The CDR3 spells CASRGEGDTGELFF. The CDR3 nucleotides are TGTGCCAGCCGTGGAGAAGGGGACACCGGGGAGCTGTTTTTT.

Remarks on this clone: The same CDR3 can be traced to other DNA sequences in this sample. The V call is TRBV15, the J call TRBJ2-7, with D uncertain. CDR1 and CDR2 from the germline V gene are LNHNV and YYDKDF (reference sequence). The CDR3 extends over 13 amino acids. Trimming took off 3 bases at V and 2 bases at J, with 8 bases between the two ends. The CDR3 DNA is TGTGCCACCAGCAGCCGAGATACCTACGAGCAGTACTTC. Amino acids: CATSSRDTYEQYF.